This T cell receptor beta chain was captured by sequencing in a study of graft-versus-host responses after intestinal transplantation. As to this clone: Its antigen is not known.

Generated by immunoSEQ multiplex PCR, the TCRdb table keeps only in-frame clones and is missing some. The sample yields 84,000 or so clones, roughly 91% seen once. Findings and limits, study-wide: The recipient marrow held GvH clones, and some of them showed up first in ileum or blood. Allografts of one patient group, those with graft-donor T cell macrochimerism, had high graft-versus-host to host-versus-graft clonal ratios.

Germline CDR1 is MDHEN and CDR2 is SYDVKM. Trimming cost V 6 bases and J 3 bases, with 14 bases left between them. The CDR3 totals 14 residues. The V gene is TRBV28, the J gene TRBJ2-5, with D tentatively TRBD2 (5 bases). Here the sequenced sample was unstimulated CD8+ T cells sorted from spleen or lymph node cells, taken before transplant. The receptor was derived from a human donor who was the organ donor for an intestinal transplant. The CDR3 here is CASRPARGKETQYF. In nucleotides, the CDR3 is TGTGCCAGCAGGCCAGCCCGAGGGAAAGAGACCCAGTACTTC.